These 17 T cell receptor beta chains were sequenced from one sample in a study of human T cells and chemical hapten exposure (dated by TCRdb to the early 2020s). The library was built by means of RACE. Instrument on record: NextSeq 500. Clones were called with MiXCR by TCRdb after fastp trimmed the public reads at Q25, and only in-frame beta chains were retained. All rows with the same CDR3 protein become a single entry with the most common DNA and genes. This sample is represented by roughly 71,000 distinct CDR3 sequences; about 6% of them were singletons. The top ten clonotypes cover around 3.4% of the sample. Reading the label with the study, this specimen's time point is: healthy volunteer bleed at 6 weeks. Unfractionated whole blood was collected in Tempus Blood RNA tubes, and total RNA was extracted from that blood. The source material was whole blood. These TCRs come from a female donor in good health. Some clones in this sample may be carry-over from other donors' samples.

Ten or more counts support this clonotype. This chain uses TRBV6-5 with TRBJ1-6; no reliable D call. The CDR3 consists of 14 residues. V lost 1 base, J lost 0 bases, and 1 base lay in between. CDR1 and CDR2 (germline): MNHEY, SVGAGI. The CDR3 loop reads CASSYCSYNSPLHF. The CDR3 coding sequence is TGTGCCAGCAGTTACTGCTCCTATAATTCACCCCTCCACTTT.

The chain combines TRBV6-6 with TRBJ2-3; 8 nucleotides agree with TRBD2. The trim removed 1 base at V and 2 bases at J, leaving 8 bases unmatched. CDR1 is MNHNY and CDR2 is SVGAGI in the germline V gene (reference sequence). This CDR3 contains 17 residues. The CDR3 DNA sequence: TGTGCCAGCAGTTACTACCGCCGAGCGGGAGCCACAGATACGCAGTATTTT. This encodes CASSYYRRAGATDTQYF.

V and J are TRBV9 and TRBJ2-3; either TRBD1 or TRBD2 may fit D (5 bases each). CDR1 and CDR2 from the germline V gene are SGDLS and YYNGEE. This CDR3 has 15 residues. Trimming shortened V by 0 bases and J by 2 bases, and 10 bases separated the two germline ends. CDR3 sequence: CASSVGGSDTDTQYF. The CDR3, as DNA: TGTGCCAGCAGCGTAGGGGGGAGCGACACAGATACGCAGTATTTT.

In this sample, this clonotype turned up a few times. J is TRBJ2-3 and V is TRBV11-2; D gene unclear. This CDR3 contains 15 residues. V was cut by 1 base and J by 0 bases, with 8 bases left in between. Germline loops: CDR1 SGHAT, CDR2 FQNNGV. CDR3 in DNA: TGTGCCAGCAGCTTAGTACTTCAAAGCACAGATACGCAGTATTTT. It yields the protein CASSLVLQSTDTQYF.

This clonotype turned up a few times. The chain carries TRBV4-1 and TRBJ2-7; no clear D gene. Trimming removed 0 bases from V and 2 bases from J, with 11 bases in between. Germline V CDR1 and CDR2: MGHRA, YSYEKL. The CDR3 totals 15 residues. The CDR3 loop reads CASSQEPRYTYEQYF. In DNA, the CDR3 is TGCGCCAGCAGCCAAGAACCTCGATATACCTACGAGCAGTACTTC.

This chain connects TRBV27 to TRBJ2-7; TRBD1 agrees at 7 bases. The CDR3 loop spans 13 amino acids. Germline V lookup: CDR1 MNHEY, CDR2 SMNVEV (reference sequence). J lost 7 bases, V lost 7 bases, and 10 bases had no gene match. The CDR3 DNA follows: TGTGCCAGCACCAGACAGGGCATTAGGGAGCAGTACTTC. Translated: CASTRQGIREQYF.

This clonotype was detected many times. This chain links TRBV11-1 with TRBJ2-2; 7 nucleotides match TRBD2. Germline values: CDR1 SGHAT, CDR2 FQDESV (reference sequence). This CDR3 is built from 16 residues. Germline trimming cut 4 bases from V and 7 bases from J; bases unmatched to any gene: 12. The CDR3 DNA follows: TGTGCCAGCAGCTACAACCGACTAGCCAGGGTCGGGGAGCTGTTTTTT. It yields the protein CASSYNRLARVGELFF.

This clonotype was seen at least ten times. The chain recombines TRBV6-1 with TRBJ2-5; D is uncertain. The CDR3 loop spans 14 amino acids. Germline lookup yields CDR1 MNHNS and CDR2 SASEGT. V dropped 2 bases and J dropped 4 bases, with 11 bases sitting between them. Written as DNA, the CDR3 is TGTGCCAGCAGTGAATACAGTTTCCCAGAGACCCAGTACTTC. As protein: CASSEYSFPETQYF.

The table lists this clonotype with many counts. The V and J genes are TRBV28 and TRBJ2-7, with D uncertain. From germline, CDR1 is MDHEN and CDR2 SYDVKM. This CDR3 has 12 residues. Deletions cut 4 bases from V and 2 bases from J, with 6 bases between. The CDR3 protein is CASSYHTYEQYF. CDR3 DNA: TGTGCCAGCAGTTACCACACCTACGAGCAGTACTTC.

This clonotype showed up just a few times. CDR3 in amino acids: CASSFTRGSNSYNEQFF. The CDR3 coding sequence is TGTGCCAGCAGTTTTACCCGGGGTTCCAACTCCTACAATGAGCAGTTCTTC. V usage is TRBV6-2 or TRBV6-3 and J usage is TRBJ2-1; D may be TRBD2 (5 bases). CDR1 MNHEY and CDR2 SVGEGT come from the germline V gene. The CDR3 has 17 residues. The V end lost 4 bases, the J end lost 0 bases, and 16 bases lay between the germline ends.

V usage is TRBV24-1 and J usage is TRBJ2-3, with 7 bases fitting TRBD1. The germline V gene has CDR1 KGHDR and CDR2 SFDVKD. The CDR3 extends over 17 amino acids. V gave up 3 bases and J gave up 2 bases; unmatched junction bases: 10. The CDR3 sequence: CATSDNRGTANTDTQYF. Written as DNA, the CDR3 is TGTGCCACCAGTGATAATAGGGGGACAGCAAACACAGATACGCAGTATTTT.

In this sample, this clonotype turned up many times. The chain combines TRBV2 with TRBJ2-7, with D possibly being TRBD1 (6 bases). The CDR3 has 14 residues. Trimming took off 7 bases at V and 1 base at J, with 14 bases between the two ends. The V gene's germline CDR1 is SNHLY and CDR2 FYNNEI. The CDR3 DNA reads as TGTGCCAGCATCCCAAGGGACACTTCCTACGAGCAGTACTTC. This gives the protein CASIPRDTSYEQYF.

The J gene is TRBJ2-1, the V gene TRBV7-9; D is unclear. V was pared by 10 bases and J by 2 bases, with 15 bases between. This CDR3 comprises 14 residues. Per germline, CDR1 SEHNR and CDR2 FQNEAQ (reference sequence). Here the CDR3 DNA reads TGTGCCACTGGTCACGGAGAAACCTACAATGAGCAGTTCTTC. It yields the protein CATGHGETYNEQFF.

This clonotype was seen ten or more times. The chain is built from TRBV20-1 and TRBJ1-6; D remains ambiguous. CDR1 is DFQATT and CDR2 is SNEGSKA in the germline V gene (reference sequence). This CDR3 region has 16 residues. The germline V and J ends were trimmed by 0 bases and 2 bases, with 11 bases remaining between them. Here the CDR3 DNA reads TGCAGTGCTAGAGATCCAATGGTCCCCTATAATTCACCCCTCCACTTT. Its protein is CSARDPMVPYNSPLHF.

This chain joins TRBV19 and TRBJ2-7, with D perhaps TRBD2 (7 bases). With 3 bases removed from V and 2 bases from J, the gap between germline ends came to 14 bases. This CDR3 contains 15 residues. Germline CDR1 LNHDA, CDR2 SQIVND (reference sequence). Written as DNA, the CDR3 is TGTGCCAGTAGTATCCCAGGGAGGGGGACCTACGAGCAGTACTTC. Amino acids: CASSIPGRGTYEQYF. Looking up the rest from reference TRBV19 and TRBJ2-7 gives the full variable domain: DGGITQSPKYLFRKEGQNVTLSCEQNLNHDAMYWYRQDPGQGLRLIYYSQIVNDFQKGDIAEGYSVSREKKESFPLTVTSAQKNPTAFYLCASSIPGRGTYEQYFGPGTRLTVT.

This clonotype was counted at least ten times. The chain recombines TRBV5-4 with TRBJ2-2; 7 bases fit TRBD1. Germline trimming cut 4 bases from V and 5 bases from J; bases unmatched to any gene: 20. The CDR3 covers 19 residues. Looked up from germline, CDR1 is SGHNT and CDR2 is YYREEE (reference sequence). The DNA for the CDR3 is TGTGCCAGCAGCCCGTTTCCGGGACAGACGATCGATTGGACCGGGGAGCTGTTTTTT. Translating it yields CASSPFPGQTIDWTGELFF. Full variable domain (outside the CDR3, taken from reference TRBV5-4 and TRBJ2-2): ETGVTQSPTHLIKTRGQQVTLRCSSQSGHNTVSWYQQALGQGPQFIFQYYREEENGRGNFPPRFSGLQFPNYSSELNVNALELDDSALYLCASSPFPGQTIDWTGELFFGEGSRLTVL.

There are many counts of this clonotype. This chain connects TRBV6-2 or TRBV6-3 to TRBJ2-3, with D possibly being TRBD2 (6 bases). Deletions cut 2 bases from V and 2 bases from J, with 14 bases between. The V gene's germline CDR1 is MNHEY and CDR2 SVGEGT. This CDR3 is built from 16 residues. CDR3 bases: TGTGCCAGCAGTTACCCAGCGGGCCAGACCACAGATACGCAGTATTTT. Protein product: CASSYPAGQTTDTQYF.